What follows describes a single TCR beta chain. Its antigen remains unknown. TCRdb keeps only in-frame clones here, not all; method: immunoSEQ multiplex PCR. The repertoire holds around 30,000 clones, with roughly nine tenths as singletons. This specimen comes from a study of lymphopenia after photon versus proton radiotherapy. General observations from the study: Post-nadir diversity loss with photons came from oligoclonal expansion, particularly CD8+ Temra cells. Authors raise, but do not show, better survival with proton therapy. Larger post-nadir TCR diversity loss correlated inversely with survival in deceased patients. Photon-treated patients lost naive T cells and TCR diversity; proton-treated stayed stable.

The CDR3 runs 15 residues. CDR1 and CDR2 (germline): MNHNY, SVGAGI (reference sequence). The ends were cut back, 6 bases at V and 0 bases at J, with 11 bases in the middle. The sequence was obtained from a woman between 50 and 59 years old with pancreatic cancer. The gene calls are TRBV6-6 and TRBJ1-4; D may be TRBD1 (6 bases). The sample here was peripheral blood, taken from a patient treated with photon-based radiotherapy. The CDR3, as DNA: TGTGCCAGCAGGACTTCAGGGGCAACTAATGAAAAACTGTTTTTT. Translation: CASRTSGATNEKLFF.